One and the same sample provided the 2 T cell receptor beta chains below, sequenced in a study of cytomegalovirus exposure and HLA in healthy donors. Amplification used 60 Vbeta primers and 13 Jbeta primers. Profiled with immunoSEQ multiplex PCR; TCRdb holds only in-frame clones, not every one. This sample contains about 170,000 clones. The sequenced sample was PBMCs. These receptors originate from an older woman in good health and CMV-seronegative.

The chain recombines TRBV5-1 with TRBJ1-6, with a weak D call TRBD1 (5 bases). Germline CDR1 and CDR2: SGHRS and YFSETQ. The CDR3 sequence is 16 residues long. Trimming removed 0 bases from V and 5 bases from J, with 12 bases in between. CDR3: CASSLVWTQNNSPLHF. For the CDR3, the DNA is TGCGCCAGCAGCTTGGTATGGACACAAAATAATTCACCCCTCCACTTT.

The chain has TRBV29-1 and TRBJ2-2; TRBD2 is a possible D gene (6 bases). Trimming shortened V by 5 bases and J by 5 bases, and 15 bases separated the two germline ends. The V gene's germline CDR1 is SQVTM and CDR2 ANQGSEA. The CDR3 length is 14 residues. The CDR3 loop reads CSVTRLDNTGELFF. The CDR3 DNA is TGCAGCGTTACCAGACTAGATAATACCGGGGAGCTGTTTTTT.